Listed below are T cell receptor beta chains from one sample, sequenced in a study of blood T cell repertoires in COVID-19. TCRdb's copy holds only in-frame clones and misses some; the assay was immunoSEQ multiplex PCR. The table has 200,000 to 250,000 clones, roughly 84% seen once. Sequenced input: PBMCs or T cells enriched from blood (not recorded which). The origin of the receptors is a woman aged 40 to 50 who had recovered from COVID-19. Both conserved end residues are part of each CDR3. Fields, in order: CDR3 DNA, CDR3 protein, clone size, J gene, D gene, V gene. The D gene is left open where the match is weak. Only part of the rows carry a size: once, few, many, or a class if the clone is expanded.

TGTGCCAGCAGCTCCTCCGGGACTCGCCGCCACGAGCAGTACTTC,CASSSSGTRRHEQYF,-,TRBJ2-7,-,TRBV7-3
TGTGCCAGTAGCCTAGGTATTGTGGTGAACACTGAAGCTTTCTTT,CASSLGIVVNTEAFF,-,TRBJ1-1,-,TRBV19
TGTGCCAGTAGTATGTCTAACGAAGCTTTCTTT,CASSMSNEAFF,-,TRBJ1-1,-,TRBV19
TGTGCCACCAGTGAGGGGCGGGGAAGGGCAGATACGCAGTATTTT,CATSEGRGRADTQYF,-,TRBJ2-3,-,TRBV24-1
TGTGCCAGTTTGGACAGGAGTTACACAGATACGCAGTATTTT,CASLDRSYTDTQYF,-,TRBJ2-3,TRBD1,TRBV2
TGTGCCTGGAGTGTAGGACTAGCGGGAGGCTACGAGCAGTACTTC,CAWSVGLAGGYEQYF,-,TRBJ2-7,TRBD2,TRBV30
TGTGCCAGCAGCTCATTCCGACAGGAGCCGAACACTGAAGCTTTCTTT,CASSSFRQEPNTEAFF,many,TRBJ1-1,-,TRBV7-8
TGTGCCAGCGGTCCCCTCCCGGGGGGCAATCAGCCCCAGCATTTT,CASGPLPGGNQPQHF,-,TRBJ1-5,-,TRBV28
TGCGCCAGCACGGACAACTTCTACGAGCAGTACTTC,CASTDNFYEQYF,-,TRBJ2-7,-,TRBV10-2
TGTGCCAGCAGCTTAGAGGGAGTGGGGACCGGGGAGCTGTTTTTT,CASSLEGVGTGELFF,-,TRBJ2-2,-,TRBV11-2
TGTGCCAGCAGTACTGCGGTTTTAGGAGGCTACACCTTC,CASSTAVLGGYTF,-,TRBJ1-2,-,TRBV28
TGTGCCAGCGAGCGTTTAGGCCAAGAGACCCAGTACTTC,CASERLGQETQYF,-,TRBJ2-5,-,TRBV2
TGTGCCAGCAGTGATCAGACTAGCGGCTCCTACGAGCAGTACTTC,CASSDQTSGSYEQYF,-,TRBJ2-7,TRBD2,TRBV6-1
TGTGCCAGCAGCCAGTCAGGGGAACATGAGCAGTTCTTC,CASSQSGEHEQFF,-,TRBJ2-1,-,TRBV9
TGTGCCAGCAGCTTACGGACTAGCGGGAGCACCGGGGAGCTGTTTTTT,CASSLRTSGSTGELFF,-,TRBJ2-2,TRBD2,TRBV11-3
TGTGCCATCAGTGATATAGATACGCAGTATTTT,CAISDIDTQYF,-,TRBJ2-3,-,TRBV10-3
TGTGCCAGCAGTGGGTTGAGGGGGACTGAAAAACTGTTTTTT,CASSGLRGTEKLFF,once,TRBJ1-4,-,TRBV2
TGTGCCAGCAGCTTAGGAAGCGTGACGAACACCGGGGAGCTGTTTTTT,CASSLGSVTNTGELFF,once,TRBJ2-2,-,TRBV13
TGTGCCAGCAGCGGAGTGGGACAGGGGAAGAACACCGGGGAGCTGTTTTTT,CASSGVGQGKNTGELFF,-,TRBJ2-2,TRBD1,TRBV7-9
TGTGCCAGTAGTAGGCCGGGACAGGGGGCGAAATATGGTGGCTACACCTTC,CASSRPGQGAKYGGYTF,-,TRBJ1-2,TRBD1,TRBV19
TGTGCCAGCAGCTTGGCCCTAGCGGGAGAGACCCAGTACTTC,CASSLALAGETQYF,-,TRBJ2-5,TRBD2,TRBV5-4
TGTGCCAGCAGTCCTACTAGCGGGGGGCGCAATGAGCAGTTCTTC,CASSPTSGGRNEQFF,-,TRBJ2-1,TRBD2,TRBV2
TGTGCCAGCAGCTTGGATCTGGGCGATCAGCCCCAGCATTTT,CASSLDLGDQPQHF,-,TRBJ1-5,-,TRBV5-4
TGCGCCAGCAGCCAAGCGGTCGGGGGGGCAAATACGCAGTATTTT,CASSQAVGGANTQYF,-,TRBJ2-3,TRBD2,TRBV4-3
TGTGCCACCAGTGACGGGACAGGGGGCACTGAGCAGTTCTTC,CATSDGTGGTEQFF,-,TRBJ2-1,TRBD1,TRBV24-1
TGCAGTGCAGGGGGGGAAGGGACCCAGTACTTC,CSAGGEGTQYF,once,TRBJ2-5,-,TRBV20-1
TGCGCCAGCAGCCTATACAGGGGGAGCTCCTACGAGCAGTACTTC,CASSLYRGSSYEQYF,once,TRBJ2-7,TRBD1,TRBV4-1
TGTGCCAGCAGTCTTCGGACTAGGGGCAATGAGCAGTTCTTC,CASSLRTRGNEQFF,-,TRBJ2-1,TRBD2,TRBV28
TGTGCCACCAGTGACAATTCCAATACAGGGTTTTCCTACAATGAGCAGTTCTTC,CATSDNSNTGFSYNEQFF,-,TRBJ2-1,-,TRBV24-1
TGTGCCTGGAGTGTACGGGGAGTCTCAAGGACTGAAGCTTTCTTT,CAWSVRGVSRTEAFF,-,TRBJ1-1,-,TRBV30
TGTGCCAGCAGCTTAGACGCGGGAGGGCCTAGGAATGAGCAGTTCTTC,CASSLDAGGPRNEQFF,-,TRBJ2-1,TRBD2,TRBV11-2
TGTGCCAGCAGGGATTCCGGAGCCACTGAAGCTTTCTTT,CASRDSGATEAFF,-,TRBJ1-1,-,TRBV27
TGCGCCAGCAGTGTGACAACGGATTCACCCCTCCACTTT,CASSVTTDSPLHF,-,TRBJ1-6,-,TRBV10-1
TGTGCCAGCAGCGGGACTAGCGCGAGCTCCTACAATGAGCAGTTCTTC,CASSGTSASSYNEQFF,-,TRBJ2-1,TRBD2,TRBV27
TGTGCCAGCAGCCCCCGGGACTCCCAGCAGTTCTTC,CASSPRDSQQFF,-,TRBJ2-1,-,TRBV11-3
TGTGCCACCAGTGGGGGGACAGGCGGGACCGGGGAGCTGTTTTTT,CATSGGTGGTGELFF,-,TRBJ2-2,TRBD1,TRBV24-1
TGTGCCGCGGGGGGGAATATCATGGTCACCGGGGAGCTGTTTTTT,CAAGGNIMVTGELFF,-,TRBJ2-2,TRBD2,TRBV25-1